This T cell receptor (beta chain) was sequenced during a study of human T cells and chemical hapten exposure. Study-wide context: Sensitization was performed using 2% DPC on a roughly 2 cm by roughly 2 cm upper inner arm skin site.

Time point noted: patch test 1, 2 weeks after DPC sensitization. The treatment here: therapeutic diphenylcyclopropenone sensitization with weekly scalp DPC. Donation of samples came from alopecia patients who were 18 to 70 years old and suitable for DPC. The CDR3 sequence is 19 residues long. Between the trimmed V and J ends, which lost 6 bases and 0 bases, there was a span of 25 bases. In germline, CDR1 is MNHNS, CDR2 SASEGT. With respect to this clonotype: Its target is unknown.

Notes on the study in general: Expanded TCRs formed significantly more large CDR3 similarity clusters than controls. Unchanged with DPC sensitization were TCRs above 1 in 1000 frequency.

A single record per CDR3 protein comes from TCRdb applying MiXCR to the RACE reads. There are approximately 79,000 distinct CDR3 sequences in the sample; about 9.3% occur only once, and around 1.5% lies in the top ten. Sample: whole blood, taken in connection with sensitization to the hapten diphenylcyclopropenone (DPC). This chain joins TRBV6-1 and TRBJ2-3; no definite D call. This clonotype was obtained from a woman aged 50 to 60 with alopecia areata. Some clones in this sample may be carry-over from other donors' samples. The CDR3 nucleotides read TGTGCCAGCAGCGGACGACAAGGCAAGCAAAAGATTAGCACAGATACGCAGTATTTT. Translating gives CASSGRQGKQKISTDTQYF.